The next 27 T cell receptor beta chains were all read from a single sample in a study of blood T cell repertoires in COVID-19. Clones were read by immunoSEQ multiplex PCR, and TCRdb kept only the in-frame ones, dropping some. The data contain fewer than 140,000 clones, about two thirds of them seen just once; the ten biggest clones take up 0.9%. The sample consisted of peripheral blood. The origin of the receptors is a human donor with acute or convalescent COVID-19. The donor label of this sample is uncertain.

The CDR3 DNA is TGTGCCAGCAGTTTAAAGGACAGGGTCCTCACTCAGCCCCAGCATTTT. It yields the protein CASSLKDRVLTQPQHF. V gene TRBV27 combines with J gene TRBJ1-5; 8 nucleotides agree with TRBD1. Germline CDR1 and CDR2: MNHEY and SMNVEV (reference sequence). The CDR3 consists of 16 residues. The junction had 9 bases not matched to a gene; V was cut back by 2 bases and J by 6 bases.

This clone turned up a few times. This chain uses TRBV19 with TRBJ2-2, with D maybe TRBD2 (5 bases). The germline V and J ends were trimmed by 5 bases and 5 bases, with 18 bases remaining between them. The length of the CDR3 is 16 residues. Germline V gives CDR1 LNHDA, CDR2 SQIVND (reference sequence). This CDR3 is CASSLDGSRRTGELFF. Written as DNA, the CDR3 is TGTGCCAGTAGTCTGGACGGATCCCGGAGGACCGGGGAGCTGTTTTTT.

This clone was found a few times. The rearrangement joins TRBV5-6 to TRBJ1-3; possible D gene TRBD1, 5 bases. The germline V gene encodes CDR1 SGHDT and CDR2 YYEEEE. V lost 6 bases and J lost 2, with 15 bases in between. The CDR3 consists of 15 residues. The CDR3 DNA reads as TGTGCCAGCATCGGGTGGGGGGAGACTGGAAACACCATATATTTT. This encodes CASIGWGETGNTIYF.

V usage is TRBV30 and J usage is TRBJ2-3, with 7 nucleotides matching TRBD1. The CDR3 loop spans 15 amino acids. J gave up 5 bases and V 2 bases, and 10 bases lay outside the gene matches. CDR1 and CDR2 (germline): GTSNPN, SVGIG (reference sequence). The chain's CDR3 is CAWSRGLYRGDTQYF. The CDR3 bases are TGTGCCTGGAGTAGGGGGCTCTATAGAGGAGATACGCAGTATTTT.

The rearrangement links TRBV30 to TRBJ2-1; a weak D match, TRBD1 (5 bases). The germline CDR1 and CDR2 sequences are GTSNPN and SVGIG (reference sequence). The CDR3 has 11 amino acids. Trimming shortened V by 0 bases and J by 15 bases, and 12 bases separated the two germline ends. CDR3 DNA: TGTGCCTGGAGTGTGGGGCTGAGCTGGTTCTTC. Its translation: CAWSVGLSWFF.

The DNA of the CDR3 is TGCGCCAGCAGGGTCAACCCGCTCAGTGAAAAACTGTTTTTT. Its translation: CASRVNPLSEKLFF. The chain uses TRBV5-1 and TRBJ1-4; D gene unclear. From germline, CDR1 is SGHRS and CDR2 YFSETQ. The CDR3 sequence is 14 residues long. V was clipped by 5 bases and J by 7 bases, with 15 bases between them.

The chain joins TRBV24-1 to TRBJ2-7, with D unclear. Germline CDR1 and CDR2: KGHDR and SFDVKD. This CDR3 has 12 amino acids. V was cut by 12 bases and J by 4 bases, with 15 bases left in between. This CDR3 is CAAGEKLYEQYV. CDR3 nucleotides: TGTGCCGCTGGAGAGAAACTTTACGAGCAGTACGTC.

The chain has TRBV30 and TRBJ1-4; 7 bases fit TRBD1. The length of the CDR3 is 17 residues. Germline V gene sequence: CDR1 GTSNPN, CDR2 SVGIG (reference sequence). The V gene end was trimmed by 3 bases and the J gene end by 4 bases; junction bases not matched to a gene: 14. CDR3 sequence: CAWRSPARAGGNEKLFF. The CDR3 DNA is TGTGCCTGGAGGAGTCCGGCGCGGGCAGGGGGTAATGAAAAACTGTTTTTT. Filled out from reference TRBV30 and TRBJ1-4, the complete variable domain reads SQTIHQWPATLVQPVGSPLSLECTVEGTSNPNLYWYRQAAGRGLQLLFYSVGIGQISSEVPQNLSASRPQDRQFILSSKKLLLSDSGFYLCAWRSPARAGGNEKLFFGSGTQLSVL.

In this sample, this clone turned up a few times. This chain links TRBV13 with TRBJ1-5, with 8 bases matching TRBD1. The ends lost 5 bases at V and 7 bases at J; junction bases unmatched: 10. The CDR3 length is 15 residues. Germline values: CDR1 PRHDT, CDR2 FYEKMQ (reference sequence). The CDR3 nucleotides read TGTGCCAGCAGCACCCGACAGGGGCTAGGACAGCCCCAGCATTTT. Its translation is CASSTRQGLGQPQHF.

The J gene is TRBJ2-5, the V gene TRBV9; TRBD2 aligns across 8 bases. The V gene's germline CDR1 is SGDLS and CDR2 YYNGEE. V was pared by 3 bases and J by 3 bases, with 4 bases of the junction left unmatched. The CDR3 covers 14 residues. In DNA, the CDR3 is TGTGCCAGCAGCGGGACTAGCTCCAAAGAGACCCAGTACTTC. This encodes CASSGTSSKETQYF.

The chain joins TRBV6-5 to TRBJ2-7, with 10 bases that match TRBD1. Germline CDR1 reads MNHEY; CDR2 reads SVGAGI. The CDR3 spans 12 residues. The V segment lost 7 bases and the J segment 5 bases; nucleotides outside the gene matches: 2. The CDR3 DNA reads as TGTGCCAGCATGGGGACAGGGGACGAGCAGTACTTC. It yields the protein CASMGTGDEQYF.

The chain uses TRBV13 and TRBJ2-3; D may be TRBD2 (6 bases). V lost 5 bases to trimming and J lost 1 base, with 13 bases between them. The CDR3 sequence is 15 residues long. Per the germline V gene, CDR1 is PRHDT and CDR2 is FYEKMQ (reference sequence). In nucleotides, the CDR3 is TGTGCCAGCAGCCCGGGTGCGGGGCGCACAGATACGCAGTATTTT. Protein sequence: CASSPGAGRTDTQYF.

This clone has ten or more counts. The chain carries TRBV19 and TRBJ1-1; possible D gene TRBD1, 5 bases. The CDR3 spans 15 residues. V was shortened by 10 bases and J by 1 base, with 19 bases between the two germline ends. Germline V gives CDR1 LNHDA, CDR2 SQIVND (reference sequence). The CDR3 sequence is CATAISDISNTEAFF. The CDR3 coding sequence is TGTGCCACCGCGATTTCGGACATCTCGAACACTGAAGCTTTCTTT.

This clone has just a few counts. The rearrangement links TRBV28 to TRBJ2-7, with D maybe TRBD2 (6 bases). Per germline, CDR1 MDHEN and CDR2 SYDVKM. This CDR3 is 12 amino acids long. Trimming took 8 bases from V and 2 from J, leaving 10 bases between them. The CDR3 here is CASRESAYEQYF. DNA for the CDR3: TGTGCCAGCCGGGAGTCGGCCTACGAGCAGTACTTC.

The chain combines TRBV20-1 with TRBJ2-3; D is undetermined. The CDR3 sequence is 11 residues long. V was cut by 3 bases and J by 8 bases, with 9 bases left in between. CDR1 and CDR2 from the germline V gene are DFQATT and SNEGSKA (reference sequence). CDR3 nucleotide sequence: TGCAGTGCTAGTTCGGGTAGTACGCAGTATTTT. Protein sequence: CSASSGSTQYF.

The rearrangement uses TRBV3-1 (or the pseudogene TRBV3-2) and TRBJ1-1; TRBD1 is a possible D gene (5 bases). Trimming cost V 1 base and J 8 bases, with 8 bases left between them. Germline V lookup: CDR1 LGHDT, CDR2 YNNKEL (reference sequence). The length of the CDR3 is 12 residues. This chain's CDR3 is CASSQVKGEAFF. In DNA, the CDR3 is TGTGCCAGCAGCCAAGTAAAGGGGGAAGCTTTCTTT.

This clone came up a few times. CDR3 sequence (DNA): TGCAGCGTCTGGGACAGGGCAGGGCAGCCCCAGCATTTT. It specifies CSVWDRAGQPQHF. The chain links TRBV29-1 to TRBJ1-5, with 9 bases aligning to TRBD1. Trimming took 6 bases from V and 7 from J; bases not matched to a gene: 7. CDR3 length: 13 residues. Germline CDR1 and CDR2: SQVTM and ANQGSEA.

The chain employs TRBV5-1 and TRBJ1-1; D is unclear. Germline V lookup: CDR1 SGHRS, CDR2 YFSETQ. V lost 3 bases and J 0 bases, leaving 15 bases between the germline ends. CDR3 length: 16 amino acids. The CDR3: CASSWAGYNLNTEAFF. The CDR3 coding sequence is TGCGCCAGCAGCTGGGCTGGGTATAATCTGAACACTGAAGCTTTCTTT.

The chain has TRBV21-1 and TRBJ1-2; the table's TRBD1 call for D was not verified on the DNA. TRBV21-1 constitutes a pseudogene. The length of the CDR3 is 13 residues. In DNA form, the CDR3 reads TGTGCCAGCAGGGATTCGTGGGCGTTGGGCTACACCTTC. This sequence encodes CASRDSWALGYTF.

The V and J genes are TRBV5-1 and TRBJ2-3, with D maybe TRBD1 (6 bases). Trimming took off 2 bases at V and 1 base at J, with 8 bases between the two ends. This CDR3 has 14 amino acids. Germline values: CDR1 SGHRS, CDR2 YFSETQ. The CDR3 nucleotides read TGCGCCAGCAGCTTCGCAGGGGGCACAGATACGCAGTATTTT. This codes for CASSFAGGTDTQYF.

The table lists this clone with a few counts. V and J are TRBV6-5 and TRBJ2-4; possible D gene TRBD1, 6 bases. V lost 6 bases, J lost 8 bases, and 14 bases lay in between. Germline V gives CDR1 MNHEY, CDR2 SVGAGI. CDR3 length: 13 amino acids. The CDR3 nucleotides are TGTGCCAGCAGGGGGGCCCCTGGAGACATTCAGTACTTC. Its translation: CASRGAPGDIQYF.

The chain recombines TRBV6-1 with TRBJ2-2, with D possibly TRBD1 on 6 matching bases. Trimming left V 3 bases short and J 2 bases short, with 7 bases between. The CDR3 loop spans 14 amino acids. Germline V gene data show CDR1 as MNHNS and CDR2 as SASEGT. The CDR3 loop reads CASSEDRNTGELFF. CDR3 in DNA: TGTGCCAGCAGTGAGGACAGAAACACCGGGGAGCTGTTTTTT.

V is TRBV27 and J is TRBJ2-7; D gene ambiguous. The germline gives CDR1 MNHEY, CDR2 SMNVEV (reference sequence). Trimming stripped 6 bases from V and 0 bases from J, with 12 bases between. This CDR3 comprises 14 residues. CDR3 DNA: TGTGCCAGCAGCCCCTGGGCAAGCTCCTACGAGCAGTACGTC. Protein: CASSPWASSYEQYV.

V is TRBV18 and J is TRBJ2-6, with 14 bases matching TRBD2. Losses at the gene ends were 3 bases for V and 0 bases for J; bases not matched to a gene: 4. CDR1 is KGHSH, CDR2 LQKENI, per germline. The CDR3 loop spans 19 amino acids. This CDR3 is CASSPRLAGGLSGANVLTF. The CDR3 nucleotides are TGTGCCAGCTCACCGCGACTAGCGGGGGGGCTCTCTGGGGCCAACGTCCTGACTTTC.

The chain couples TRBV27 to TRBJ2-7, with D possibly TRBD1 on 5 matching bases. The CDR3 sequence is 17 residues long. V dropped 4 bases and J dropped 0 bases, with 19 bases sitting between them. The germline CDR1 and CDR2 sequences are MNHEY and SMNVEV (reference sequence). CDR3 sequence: CASSSGRVVGPSYEQYF. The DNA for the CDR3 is TGTGCCAGCAGTTCAGGGCGAGTAGTGGGGCCCTCCTACGAGCAGTACTTC.

CDR3 sequence (DNA): TGCAGTGCTAGTCCCACAGGGGGCTCTAATGAAAAACTGTTTTTT. Translated: CSASPTGGSNEKLFF. This rearrangement joins TRBV20-1 to TRBJ1-4; 9 positions agree with TRBD1. In germline, CDR1 is DFQATT, CDR2 SNEGSKA (reference sequence). The CDR3 runs 15 residues. V lost 3 bases, J lost 3 bases, and 5 bases stayed unmatched.

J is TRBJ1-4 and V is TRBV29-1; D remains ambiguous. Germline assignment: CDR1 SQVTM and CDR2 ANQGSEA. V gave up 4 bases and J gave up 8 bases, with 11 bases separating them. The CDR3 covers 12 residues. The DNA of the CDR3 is TGCAGCGTTGGATATGGCCACGAAAAACTGTTTTTT. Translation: CSVGYGHEKLFF.